The sequence of this TCR beta chain was determined in a study of technical replicates of blood from several donors. This table comes from immunoSEQ multiplex PCR, and its TCRdb copy is limited to in-frame clones, with some not included. The table includes 80,000 to 100,000 clones, approximately 96% detected once. In germline, CDR1 is LNHNV, CDR2 YYDKDF (reference sequence). V lost 1 base and J 2 bases, leaving 8 bases between the germline ends. There are 14 residues in the CDR3. V usage is TRBV15 and J usage is TRBJ2-5; possibly TRBD2 for D (6 bases). The source of this sequence is a human donor in good health. The specimen was T cells isolated from PBMCs. CDR3 amino acids: CATSRGGEQETQYF. As DNA, the CDR3 is TGTGCCACCAGCAGAGGGGGGGAACAAGAGACCCAGTACTTC.